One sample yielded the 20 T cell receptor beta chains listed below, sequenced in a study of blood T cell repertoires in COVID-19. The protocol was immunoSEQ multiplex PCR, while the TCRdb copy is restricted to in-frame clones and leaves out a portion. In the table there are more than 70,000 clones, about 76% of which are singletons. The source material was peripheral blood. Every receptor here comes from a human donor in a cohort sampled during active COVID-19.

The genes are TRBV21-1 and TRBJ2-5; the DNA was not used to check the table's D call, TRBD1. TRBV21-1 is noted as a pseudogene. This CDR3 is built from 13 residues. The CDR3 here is CANHTPYQETQYF. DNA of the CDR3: TGTGCCAACCATACACCGTACCAAGAGACCCAGTACTTC.

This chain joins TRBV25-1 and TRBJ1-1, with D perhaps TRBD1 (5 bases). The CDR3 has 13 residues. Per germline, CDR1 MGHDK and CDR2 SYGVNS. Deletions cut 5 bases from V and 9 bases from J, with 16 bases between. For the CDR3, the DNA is TGTGCCAGCAGTAGACCCGGGACTCCCAAAGCTTTCTTT. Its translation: CASSRPGTPKAFF.

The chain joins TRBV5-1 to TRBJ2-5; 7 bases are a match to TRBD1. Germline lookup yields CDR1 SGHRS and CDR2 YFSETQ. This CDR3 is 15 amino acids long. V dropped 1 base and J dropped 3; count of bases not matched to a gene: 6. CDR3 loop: CASSLSGTDKETQYF. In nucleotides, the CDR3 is TGCGCCAGCAGCTTGTCCGGGACAGACAAAGAGACCCAGTACTTC.

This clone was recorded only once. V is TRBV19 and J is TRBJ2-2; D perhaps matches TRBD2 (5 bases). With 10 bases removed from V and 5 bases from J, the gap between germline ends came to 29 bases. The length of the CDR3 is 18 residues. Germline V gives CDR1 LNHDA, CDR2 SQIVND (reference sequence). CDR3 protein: CATTPRGLYETETGELFF. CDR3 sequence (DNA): TGTGCCACAACCCCCCGAGGGCTCTACGAAACTGAGACCGGGGAGCTGTTTTTT.

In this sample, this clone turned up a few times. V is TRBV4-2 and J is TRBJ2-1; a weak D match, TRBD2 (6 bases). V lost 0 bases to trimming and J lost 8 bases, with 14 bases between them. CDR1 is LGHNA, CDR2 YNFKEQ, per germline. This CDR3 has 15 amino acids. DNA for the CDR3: TGTGCCAGCAGCCAAGATCGACGGGGGTGGGATGAGCAGTTCTTC. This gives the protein CASSQDRRGWDEQFF.

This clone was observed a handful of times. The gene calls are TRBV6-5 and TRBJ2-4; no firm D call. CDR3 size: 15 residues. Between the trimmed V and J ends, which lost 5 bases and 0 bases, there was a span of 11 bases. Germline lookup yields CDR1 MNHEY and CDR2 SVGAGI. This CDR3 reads CASSPSFLAKNIQYF. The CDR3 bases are TGTGCCAGCAGTCCCTCGTTCCTAGCCAAAAACATTCAGTACTTC.

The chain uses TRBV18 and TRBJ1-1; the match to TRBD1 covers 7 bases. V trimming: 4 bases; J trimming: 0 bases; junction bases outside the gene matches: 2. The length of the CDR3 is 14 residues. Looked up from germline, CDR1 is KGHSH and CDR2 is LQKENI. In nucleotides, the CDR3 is TGTGCCAGCTCACTACAGGGGATGAACACTGAAGCTTTCTTT. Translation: CASSLQGMNTEAFF.

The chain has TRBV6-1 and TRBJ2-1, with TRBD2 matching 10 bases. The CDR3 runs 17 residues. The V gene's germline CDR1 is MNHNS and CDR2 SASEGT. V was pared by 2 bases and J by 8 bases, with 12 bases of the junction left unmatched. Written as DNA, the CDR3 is TGTGCCAGCAGTGAACCTCTCAGCGGGAGGGCCGTCGATGAGCAGTTCTTC. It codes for CASSEPLSGRAVDEQFF.

The CDR3 coding sequence is TGTGCCATCAGTGACACGGTGAACACTGAAGCTTTCTTT. This translates into CAISDTVNTEAFF. The V gene is TRBV10-3, the J gene TRBJ1-1; D remains ambiguous. Germline CDR1 reads ENHRY; CDR2 reads SYGVKD. The CDR3 length is 13 residues. V lost 3 bases and J 0 bases, leaving 5 bases between the germline ends.

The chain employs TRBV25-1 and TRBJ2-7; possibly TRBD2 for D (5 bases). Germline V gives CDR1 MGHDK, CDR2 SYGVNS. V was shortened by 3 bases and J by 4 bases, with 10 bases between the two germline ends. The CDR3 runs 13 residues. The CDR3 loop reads CASSDPLAYEQYF. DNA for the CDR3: TGTGCCAGCAGTGATCCCTTAGCGTACGAGCAGTACTTC.

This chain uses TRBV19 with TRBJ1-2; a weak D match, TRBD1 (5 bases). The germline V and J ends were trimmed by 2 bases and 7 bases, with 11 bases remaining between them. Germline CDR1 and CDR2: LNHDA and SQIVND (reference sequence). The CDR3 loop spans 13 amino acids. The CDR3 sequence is CASSIPGFGGYTF. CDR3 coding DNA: TGTGCCAGTAGTATACCAGGGTTCGGTGGCTACACCTTC.

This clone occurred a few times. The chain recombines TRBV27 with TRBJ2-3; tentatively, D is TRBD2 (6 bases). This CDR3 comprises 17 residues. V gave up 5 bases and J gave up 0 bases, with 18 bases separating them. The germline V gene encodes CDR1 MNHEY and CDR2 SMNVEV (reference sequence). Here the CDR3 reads CASSPTPGLTSTDTQYF. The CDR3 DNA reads TGTGCCAGCAGTCCCACCCCGGGACTGACGAGCACAGATACGCAGTATTTT.

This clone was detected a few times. The chain's CDR3 is CASSMQELLYEQYF. The DNA of the CDR3 is TGTGCCAGCAGCATGCAGGAACTTTTATACGAGCAGTACTTC. The J gene is TRBJ2-7, the V gene TRBV5-5; D unclear. V lost 4 bases and J 4 bases, leaving 15 bases between the germline ends. The V gene's germline CDR1 is SGHKS and CDR2 YYEKEE (reference sequence). The CDR3 is 14 residues long.

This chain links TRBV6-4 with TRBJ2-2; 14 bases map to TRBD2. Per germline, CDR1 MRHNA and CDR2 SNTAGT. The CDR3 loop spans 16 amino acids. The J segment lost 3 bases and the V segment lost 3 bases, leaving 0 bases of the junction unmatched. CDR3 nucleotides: TGTGCCAGCAGTGAGGGACTAGCGGGGGACACCGGGGAGCTGTTTTTT. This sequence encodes CASSEGLAGDTGELFF.

CDR3 coding DNA: TGTGCCAGCAGCCAGGGTGTTGGGGCTAGCGGGAGGCCATGGGATGAGCAGTTCTTC. Its protein product is CASSQGVGASGRPWDEQFF. The rearrangement joins TRBV3-1 (or the pseudogene TRBV3-2) to TRBJ2-1; 11 nucleotides align to TRBD2. The CDR3 sequence is 19 residues long. V lost 3 bases to trimming and J lost 8 bases; unmatched junction nucleotides: 18. The V gene's germline CDR1 is LGHDT and CDR2 YNNKEL (reference sequence).

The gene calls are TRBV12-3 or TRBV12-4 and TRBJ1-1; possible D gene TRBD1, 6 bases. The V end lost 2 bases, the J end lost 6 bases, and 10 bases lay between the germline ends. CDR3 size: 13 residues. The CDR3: CASSLQGLAEAFF. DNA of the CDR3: TGTGCCAGCAGTTTACAGGGGCTTGCTGAAGCTTTCTTT.

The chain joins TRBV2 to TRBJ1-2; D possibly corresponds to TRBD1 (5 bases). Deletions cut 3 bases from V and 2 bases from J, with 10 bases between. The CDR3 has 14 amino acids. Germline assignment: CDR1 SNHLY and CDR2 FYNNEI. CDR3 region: CASSDRDPNYGYTF. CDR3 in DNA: TGTGCCAGCAGTGACAGGGATCCCAACTATGGCTACACCTTC.

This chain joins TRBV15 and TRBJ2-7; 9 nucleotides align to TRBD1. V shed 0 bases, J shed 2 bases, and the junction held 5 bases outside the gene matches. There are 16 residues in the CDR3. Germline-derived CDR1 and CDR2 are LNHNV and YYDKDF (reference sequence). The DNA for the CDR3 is TGTGCCACCAGCAGAGATGGCGGGACAGGGACCTACGAGCAGTACTTC. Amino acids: CATSRDGGTGTYEQYF.

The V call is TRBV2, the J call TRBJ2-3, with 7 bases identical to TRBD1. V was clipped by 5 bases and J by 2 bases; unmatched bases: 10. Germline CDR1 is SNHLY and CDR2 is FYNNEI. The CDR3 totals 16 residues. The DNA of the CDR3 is TGTGCCAGCAGTACCCGACAGGGACGTAACACAGATACGCAGTATTTT. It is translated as CASSTRQGRNTDTQYF. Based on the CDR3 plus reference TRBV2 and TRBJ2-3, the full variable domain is EPEVTQTPSHQVTQMGQEVILRCVPISNHLYFYWYRQILGQKVEFLVSFYNNEISEKSEIFDDQFSVERPDGSNFTLKIRSTKLEDSAMYFCASSTRQGRNTDTQYFGPGTRLTVL.

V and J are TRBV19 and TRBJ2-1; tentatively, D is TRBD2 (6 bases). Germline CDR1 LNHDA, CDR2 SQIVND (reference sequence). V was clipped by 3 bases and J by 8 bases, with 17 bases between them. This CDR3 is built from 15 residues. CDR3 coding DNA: TGTGCCAGTAGTATTTCGTCGGGAGACAGCGATGAGCAGTTCTTC. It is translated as CASSISSGDSDEQFF.